The rows below give T cell receptor beta chains drawn from one sample of a study of blood T cell repertoires in COVID-19. Here immunoSEQ multiplex PCR was the method, and the copy in TCRdb shows in-frame clones only, minus some. The data contain approximately 220,000 clones, 80% to 85% of them singletons. The sample taken for sequencing was peripheral blood. Receptors were obtained from a woman in her twenties or thirties who had recovered from COVID-19. Each CDR3 is given with its conserved first and last residue. Fields, in order: V gene, J gene, D gene, clone size, CDR3 DNA, CDR3 protein. D genes are given only for firm matches. Not all rows give a size; the values are once, few, many and, for expanded clones, a class.

v_gene: TRBV6-1; j_gene: TRBJ1-3; d_gene: .; abundance: once; CDR3nt: TGTGCCAGCAGTGATTTCGCTGGAAACACCATATATTTT; CDR3aa: CASSDFAGNTIYF
v_gene: TRBV6-5; j_gene: TRBJ2-7; d_gene: TRBD2; abundance: .; CDR3nt: TGTGCCAGCAGCCGACTAGCGGGGGCACCCTACGAGCAGTACTTC; CDR3aa: CASSRLAGAPYEQYF
v_gene: TRBV6-5; j_gene: TRBJ1-1; d_gene: TRBD1; abundance: .; CDR3nt: TGTGCCACCCACAGGGGAAGAAACACTGAAGCTTTCTTT; CDR3aa: CATHRGRNTEAFF
v_gene: TRBV28; j_gene: TRBJ2-5; d_gene: .; abundance: .; CDR3nt: TGTGCCACCGCGAGGGTTCAAGAGACCCAGTACTTC; CDR3aa: CATARVQETQYF
v_gene: TRBV6-1; j_gene: TRBJ2-7; d_gene: TRBD2; abundance: .; CDR3nt: TGTGCCAGCAGTGGCTACCCTCGGACTAGCGGGACCCATATCTCCTACGAGCAGTACTTC; CDR3aa: CASSGYPRTSGTHISYEQYF
v_gene: TRBV7-2; j_gene: TRBJ2-1; d_gene: .; abundance: .; CDR3nt: TGTGCCAGCAGCTTATATTTTAGGTTCCGGGAGACATTTGGCGATGAGCAGTTCTTC; CDR3aa: CASSLYFRFRETFGDEQFF
v_gene: TRBV9; j_gene: TRBJ2-2; d_gene: TRBD1; abundance: .; CDR3nt: TGTGCCAGCACCCCACAGGGGACGCTGGTTCCCGGGGAGCTGTTTTTT; CDR3aa: CASTPQGTLVPGELFF
v_gene: TRBV29-1; j_gene: TRBJ2-7; d_gene: TRBD1; abundance: .; CDR3nt: TGCAGCGTTCGCCTTACAGGGGCCGACTCCTACGAGCAGTACTTC; CDR3aa: CSVRLTGADSYEQYF
v_gene: TRBV5-4; j_gene: TRBJ2-2; d_gene: TRBD2; abundance: .; CDR3nt: TGTGCCAGCAGCGTTGGACTAGCGTTCAACACCGGGGAGCTGTTTTTT; CDR3aa: CASSVGLAFNTGELFF
v_gene: TRBV19; j_gene: TRBJ2-1; d_gene: .; abundance: .; CDR3nt: TGTGCCAGTAGTCCCCTAGCGTATAGCTCCTACAATGAGCAGTTCTTC; CDR3aa: CASSPLAYSSYNEQFF
v_gene: TRBV19; j_gene: TRBJ2-1; d_gene: .; abundance: .; CDR3nt: TGTGCCAGTAGTATACGGAGCGGGTCAGTGAGTTGGGAGCAGTTCTTC; CDR3aa: CASSIRSGSVSWEQFF
v_gene: TRBV2; j_gene: TRBJ2-1; d_gene: TRBD2; abundance: .; CDR3nt: TGTGCCAGCAGCCCGGGACTAGCGGGAACTAATGAGCAGTTCTTC; CDR3aa: CASSPGLAGTNEQFF
v_gene: TRBV2; j_gene: TRBJ2-3; d_gene: .; abundance: .; CDR3nt: TGTGCCAGCACCTCGGTTTCAGATACGCAGTATTTT; CDR3aa: CASTSVSDTQYF
v_gene: TRBV24-1; j_gene: TRBJ2-1; d_gene: TRBD1; abundance: .; CDR3nt: TGTGCCACCAGTGTCGCAGGACAGGGTAACGATGAGCAGTTCTTC; CDR3aa: CATSVAGQGNDEQFF
v_gene: TRBV28; j_gene: TRBJ2-7; d_gene: .; abundance: .; CDR3nt: TGTGCCAGCAGTTTAAGTAGCTCCTACGAGCAGTACTTC; CDR3aa: CASSLSSSYEQYF
v_gene: TRBV2; j_gene: TRBJ1-2; d_gene: .; abundance: .; CDR3nt: TGTGCCAGCAGGGATGACGGAGAGCTCGGGTACACCTTC; CDR3aa: CASRDDGELGYTF
v_gene: TRBV2; j_gene: TRBJ1-1; d_gene: .; abundance: .; CDR3nt: TGTGCCAGCAAGTCGGGGAACACTGAAGCTTTCTTT; CDR3aa: CASKSGNTEAFF
v_gene: TRBV20-1; j_gene: TRBJ2-7; d_gene: TRBD2; abundance: .; CDR3nt: TGCAGTGCTGCAAGGACTAGCGGGCAATACTTC; CDR3aa: CSAARTSGQYF
v_gene: TRBV28; j_gene: TRBJ1-5; d_gene: .; abundance: .; CDR3nt: TGTGCCAGCGAAGGCTACCGGGACAACAATCAGCCCCAGCATTTT; CDR3aa: CASEGYRDNNQPQHF
v_gene: TRBV5-6; j_gene: TRBJ1-2; d_gene: .; abundance: .; CDR3nt: TGTGCCAGCAGAAAGACAGCACCTAACTATGGCTACACCTTC; CDR3aa: CASRKTAPNYGYTF
v_gene: TRBV28; j_gene: TRBJ2-2; d_gene: TRBD2; abundance: .; CDR3nt: TGTGCCACCCTCCTAGCGGGAGACACCGGGGAGCTGTTTTTT; CDR3aa: CATLLAGDTGELFF
v_gene: TRBV6-2/TRBV6-3; j_gene: TRBJ2-3; d_gene: TRBD2; abundance: once; CDR3nt: TGTGCCAGCAGTTACCCTAGCGGGATCACCCATACGCAGTATTTT; CDR3aa: CASSYPSGITHTQYF
v_gene: TRBV30; j_gene: TRBJ1-5; d_gene: .; abundance: .; CDR3nt: TGTGCCTGGAGTGTACACGAAACTCAGCCCCAGCATTTT; CDR3aa: CAWSVHETQPQHF
v_gene: TRBV6-5; j_gene: TRBJ1-5; d_gene: TRBD1; abundance: .; CDR3nt: TGTGCCAGCAGTTACCGATACAGGGGGGCTCAGCCCCAGCATTTT; CDR3aa: CASSYRYRGAQPQHF
v_gene: TRBV28; j_gene: TRBJ2-3; d_gene: TRBD2; abundance: .; CDR3nt: TGTGCCAGCAGTTTATCGATGACTAGCGGGCGGAAAGATACGCAGTATTTT; CDR3aa: CASSLSMTSGRKDTQYF
v_gene: TRBV6-5; j_gene: TRBJ1-4; d_gene: .; abundance: .; CDR3nt: TGTGCCAGCAGTTACCGGGGGGGCGCGAGGAAACTGTTTTTT; CDR3aa: CASSYRGGARKLFF
v_gene: TRBV7-6; j_gene: TRBJ2-1; d_gene: TRBD2; abundance: .; CDR3nt: TGTGCCAGCAGCTTATTACAGCGGGAGGGTGTTGAGCAGTTCTTC; CDR3aa: CASSLLQREGVEQFF
v_gene: TRBV9; j_gene: TRBJ2-1; d_gene: TRBD2; abundance: few; CDR3nt: TGTGCCAGCAGCGTAGCCGGAAAGCGGGGAAATGAGCAGTTCTTC; CDR3aa: CASSVAGKRGNEQFF
v_gene: TRBV6-5; j_gene: TRBJ1-6; d_gene: .; abundance: .; CDR3nt: TGTGCCAGCTCTTGGGGCGACTCCTATAATTCACCCCTCCACTTT; CDR3aa: CASSWGDSYNSPLHF
v_gene: TRBV5-1; j_gene: TRBJ1-2; d_gene: TRBD1; abundance: .; CDR3nt: TGCGCCAGCAGCGACGGACAGGGGATCTATGGCTACACCTTC; CDR3aa: CASSDGQGIYGYTF
v_gene: TRBV10-2; j_gene: TRBJ2-1; d_gene: .; abundance: .; CDR3nt: TGCGCCAGCGCGGCGGACAATGAGCAGTTCTTC; CDR3aa: CASAADNEQFF
v_gene: TRBV11-1; j_gene: TRBJ2-1; d_gene: .; abundance: .; CDR3nt: TGTGCCAGCAGCTTAGGACGACAGCGCCCCTACAATGAGCAGTTCTTC; CDR3aa: CASSLGRQRPYNEQFF
v_gene: TRBV11-2; j_gene: TRBJ1-1; d_gene: TRBD1; abundance: few; CDR3nt: TGTGCCAGCGCCTACCGGTTGACAGGGGGCAATGAAGCTTTCTTT; CDR3aa: CASAYRLTGGNEAFF
v_gene: TRBV9; j_gene: TRBJ1-1; d_gene: .; abundance: .; CDR3nt: TGTGCCAGCAGCGTAGGGACAGCCGAAGCTTTCTTT; CDR3aa: CASSVGTAEAFF
v_gene: TRBV10-1; j_gene: TRBJ2-2; d_gene: .; abundance: once; CDR3nt: TGCGCCAGCAGCTCGGGACTTTCAAAAGGGAACACCGGGGAGCTGTTTTTT; CDR3aa: CASSSGLSKGNTGELFF
v_gene: TRBV9; j_gene: TRBJ2-5; d_gene: TRBD1; abundance: few; CDR3nt: TGTGCCAGCAGCGCCCGACAGGGGGAGGGAGAGACCCAGTACTTC; CDR3aa: CASSARQGEGETQYF
v_gene: TRBV9; j_gene: TRBJ2-5; d_gene: TRBD2; abundance: .; CDR3nt: TGTGCCAGCAGCACGGGGACTAGCCCCGCTGAGGGTACCCAGTACTTC; CDR3aa: CASSTGTSPAEGTQYF
v_gene: TRBV7-9; j_gene: TRBJ1-5; d_gene: .; abundance: .; CDR3nt: TGTGCCAGCAGCCAGTATAGCAATCAGCCCCAGCATTTT; CDR3aa: CASSQYSNQPQHF
v_gene: TRBV28; j_gene: TRBJ1-1; d_gene: .; abundance: .; CDR3nt: TGTGCCAGCAGGGATTGGGGGCCCCCGGGCGCTGAAGCTTTCTTT; CDR3aa: CASRDWGPPGAEAFF
v_gene: TRBV28; j_gene: TRBJ2-1; d_gene: .; abundance: .; CDR3nt: TGTGCCAGCAGTTCCCCCCGACAGCACCAAATAAGATACAATGAGCAGTTCTTC; CDR3aa: CASSSPRQHQIRYNEQFF
v_gene: TRBV4-1; j_gene: TRBJ2-5; d_gene: TRBD2; abundance: once; CDR3nt: TGCGCCAGCAGTTACGGCACTAGCGAGACTGAGACCCAGTACTTC; CDR3aa: CASSYGTSETETQYF
v_gene: TRBV25-1; j_gene: TRBJ2-2; d_gene: .; abundance: few; CDR3nt: TGTGCCAGCAGTGAGGGGGCGGGAGCGCCGAACACCGGGGAGCTGTTTTTT; CDR3aa: CASSEGAGAPNTGELFF
v_gene: TRBV5-4; j_gene: TRBJ2-7; d_gene: .; abundance: few; CDR3nt: TGTGCCAGCAGAGTTAGCGGAGGCTCCTACGAGCAGTACTTC; CDR3aa: CASRVSGGSYEQYF
v_gene: TRBV6-6; j_gene: TRBJ1-4; d_gene: TRBD1; abundance: once; CDR3nt: TGTGCCAGCAGTCGACAGGGTTTGACTAATGAAAAACTGTTTTTT; CDR3aa: CASSRQGLTNEKLFF
v_gene: TRBV19; j_gene: TRBJ1-5; d_gene: TRBD1; abundance: .; CDR3nt: TGTGCCAGTAGTGCGACAGGGGCCCGACCCCAGCATTTT; CDR3aa: CASSATGARPQHF
v_gene: TRBV5-6; j_gene: TRBJ2-1; d_gene: TRBD2; abundance: .; CDR3nt: TGTGCCAGCAGCTTGGCACTAGCGGGATTATCGTACAATGAGCAGTTCTTC; CDR3aa: CASSLALAGLSYNEQFF
v_gene: TRBV6-1; j_gene: TRBJ1-1; d_gene: TRBD1; abundance: .; CDR3nt: TGTGCCAGCAGTGACCTCCGACAGGGGATGAACACTGAAGCTTTCTTT; CDR3aa: CASSDLRQGMNTEAFF
v_gene: TRBV7-8; j_gene: TRBJ2-6; d_gene: TRBD1; abundance: few; CDR3nt: TGTGCCAGCAGCTTTAGGACAGGGGCCCTCTCTGGGGCCAACGTCCTGACTTTC; CDR3aa: CASSFRTGALSGANVLTF
v_gene: TRBV6-5; j_gene: TRBJ1-5; d_gene: .; abundance: once; CDR3nt: TGTGCCAGCAGCCCCGGGACACCGAACAATCAGCCCCAGCATTTT; CDR3aa: CASSPGTPNNQPQHF
v_gene: TRBV2; j_gene: TRBJ1-5; d_gene: .; abundance: .; CDR3nt: TGTGCCAGCAGTGAAGCGCTTACAGCTCAGCCCCAGCATTTT; CDR3aa: CASSEALTAQPQHF
v_gene: TRBV5-5; j_gene: TRBJ2-4; d_gene: .; abundance: .; CDR3nt: TGTGCCAGCAGCTTTAGAGAATGGGCTGTACTAGCCAAAAACATTCAGTACTTC; CDR3aa: CASSFREWAVLAKNIQYF
v_gene: TRBV4-1; j_gene: TRBJ2-1; d_gene: .; abundance: .; CDR3nt: TGCGCCAGCAGGAAAGGACTTTCGGGCCTGAGCTCCTACAATGAGCAGTTCTTC; CDR3aa: CASRKGLSGLSSYNEQFF
v_gene: TRBV7-3; j_gene: TRBJ2-7; d_gene: .; abundance: .; CDR3nt: TGTGCCAGCAGCTCGACAGAGTCCTCCTACGAGCAGTACTTC; CDR3aa: CASSSTESSYEQYF
v_gene: TRBV5-6; j_gene: TRBJ2-7; d_gene: .; abundance: .; CDR3nt: TGTGCCAGCAGCGGGAGCTCCTACGAGCAGTACTTC; CDR3aa: CASSGSSYEQYF
v_gene: TRBV7-2; j_gene: TRBJ2-5; d_gene: .; abundance: once; CDR3nt: TGTGCCAGCAGCTTAGTTATGGGGCCCCAGTACTTC; CDR3aa: CASSLVMGPQYF
v_gene: TRBV11-3; j_gene: TRBJ2-5; d_gene: .; abundance: .; CDR3nt: TGTGCCAGCAGCTTCAGGGTTGGAGAGACCCAGTACTTC; CDR3aa: CASSFRVGETQYF
v_gene: TRBV6-5; j_gene: TRBJ2-2; d_gene: .; abundance: .; CDR3nt: TGTGCCAGCAGTTCGACCGGGGAGCTGTTTTTT; CDR3aa: CASSSTGELFF
v_gene: TRBV3-1/TRBV3-2; j_gene: TRBJ2-1; d_gene: TRBD2; abundance: .; CDR3nt: TGTGCCAGCAGCCCTGGACTAGCGGGACCGCACGGGTTCTTC; CDR3aa: CASSPGLAGPHGFF
v_gene: TRBV6-1; j_gene: TRBJ2-1; d_gene: .; abundance: many; CDR3nt: TGTGCCAGCAGTGAAGACGGCGGTGGGTCCTACAATGAGCAGTTCTTC; CDR3aa: CASSEDGGGSYNEQFF
v_gene: TRBV15; j_gene: TRBJ1-6; d_gene: .; abundance: once; CDR3nt: TGTGCCACCAGCAGAGACGGACAGCAAAATTCACCCCTCCACTTT; CDR3aa: CATSRDGQQNSPLHF